This TCR beta chain was recorded in a study of shared clonotypes between healthy human individuals. The germline CDR1 and CDR2 sequences are MNHNS and SASEGT. There are 15 residues in the CDR3. V was clipped by 4 bases and J by 3 bases; unmatched bases: 8. The assay used deep level. The assay was immunoSEQ multiplex PCR, and TCRdb's table has in-frame clones only and misses some. The table includes over 400,000 clones, about 78% detected once. This clonotype was obtained from a woman in her thirties or forties in good health. Some clones in this sample may be carry-over from other donors' samples. This chain joins TRBV6-1 and TRBJ2-7; 8 bases line up with TRBD1. Sequencing used PBMCs. DNA for the CDR3: TGTGCCAGCAGTGCCTCGACAGGGGTTGTCTACGAGCAGTACTTC. Protein: CASSASTGVVYEQYF.